This T cell receptor (beta chain) was captured in a study of STAT3 mutations in large granular lymphocyte leukemia. The assay was immunoSEQ multiplex PCR, and TCRdb's table has in-frame clones only and misses some. The table shows 20,000 to 30,000 clones, with less than 95% occurring only once. Findings and caveats of the study: In T-cell large granular lymphocyte leukemia, about half of patients showed multiple immunodominant subclonotypes.

Germline CDR1 SGHRS, CDR2 YFSETQ. V lost 0 bases and J lost 0, with 9 bases in between. This CDR3 is built from 16 residues. About this clone itself: Its specificity is not known.

The sequencing sample was made of peripheral blood mononuclear cells. This TCR derives from a man aged 40-49 years with T-cell large granular lymphocyte leukemia. Some clones in this sample may be carry-over from other donors' samples. J is TRBJ1-4 and V is TRBV5-1, with D maybe TRBD1 (6 bases). The CDR3 nucleotides read TGCGCCAGCAGCTTGGGGGGGACACCAACTAATGAAAAACTGTTTTTT. It encodes CASSLGGTPTNEKLFF.